These T cell receptor beta chains were read from a single sample in a study of molecular identifiers for immune sequencing clone quantification. One entry per CDR3 protein, called by TCRdb with MiXCR from the PCR reads. The data hold under 600,000 distinct CDR3 sequences, with roughly a fifth observed a single time. Sequencing was done on a sample of naive CD8+ T cells from blood, with Jurkat cell RNA spiked in. The receptors stem from a human donor in good health. Some libraries in this study had Jurkat cell RNA spiked in. CDR3s leave out the opening cysteine and the closing phenylalanine or tryptophan.

v_gene	j_gene	CDR3aa
TRBV20-1	TRBJ1-1	SARDGRYTEAF
TRBV27	TRBJ2-7	ASSLSAGVGEQY
TRBV28	TRBJ1-4	ASSYTGYRDATNEKLF
TRBV6-5	TRBJ2-1	ASSYSGWNEQF
TRBV29-1	TRBJ2-7	SVEGLAGASSYEQY
TRBV27	TRBJ2-3	ASSPLNTRDTQY
TRBV29-1	TRBJ2-7	SVIRSDSYEQY
TRBV4-1	TRBJ2-7	ASSLDRGAWEQY
TRBV4-2	TRBJ2-7	ASSQDTGGPPYEQY
TRBV4-3	TRBJ1-4	ASSQGTATNEKLF
TRBV12-3/TRBV12-4	TRBJ1-5	ASSRAGGGNQPQH
TRBV5-4	TRBJ1-2	ASSLAGEVNGYT
TRBV12-3/TRBV12-4	TRBJ1-5	ASSLAVRQPQH
TRBV7-6	TRBJ2-7	ASQHFSSYEQY
TRBV7-3	TRBJ2-7	ASSLVGGNPAYEQY
TRBV10-2	TRBJ2-2	ASSELLAGVTGELF
TRBV27	TRBJ1-5	TSSLRQGNQPQH
TRBV7-2	TRBJ2-7	ASSFRYRGSHEQY
TRBV4-3	TRBJ1-5	ASSQDRTGNQPQH
TRBV6-2/TRBV6-3	TRBJ2-7	ASSYPGQLTYEQY
TRBV9	TRBJ2-3	ASSVMRLSDTQY
TRBV9	TRBJ2-1	ASSVGGLVELNEQF
TRBV6-5	TRBJ2-2	ASSQLAGGQGGELV
TRBV4-1	TRBJ2-5	ASSQDLTEPGLAAQETQY
TRBV7-9	TRBJ1-2	ASSLGPGGNYGYT
TRBV30	TRBJ1-1	AWDGSAEAF
TRBV10-1	TRBJ2-7	ASSEGTDSYEQY